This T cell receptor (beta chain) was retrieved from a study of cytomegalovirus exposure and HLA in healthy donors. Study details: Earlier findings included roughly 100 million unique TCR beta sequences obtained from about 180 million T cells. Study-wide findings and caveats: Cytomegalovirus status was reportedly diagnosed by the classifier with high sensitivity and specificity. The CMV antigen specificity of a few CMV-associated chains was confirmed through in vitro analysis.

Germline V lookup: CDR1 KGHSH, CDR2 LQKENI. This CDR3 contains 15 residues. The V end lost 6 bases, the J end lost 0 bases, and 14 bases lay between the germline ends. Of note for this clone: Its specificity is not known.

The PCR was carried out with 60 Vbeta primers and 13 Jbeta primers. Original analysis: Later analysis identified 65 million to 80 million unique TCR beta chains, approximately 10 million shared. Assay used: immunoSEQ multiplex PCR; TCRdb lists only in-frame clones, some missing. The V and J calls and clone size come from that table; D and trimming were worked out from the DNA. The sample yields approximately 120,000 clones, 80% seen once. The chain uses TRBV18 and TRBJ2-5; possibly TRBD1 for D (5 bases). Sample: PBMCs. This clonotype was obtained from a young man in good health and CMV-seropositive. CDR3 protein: CASSSSVRDQETQYF. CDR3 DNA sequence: TGTGCCAGCTCTAGTTCAGTCAGGGACCAAGAGACCCAGTACTTC.